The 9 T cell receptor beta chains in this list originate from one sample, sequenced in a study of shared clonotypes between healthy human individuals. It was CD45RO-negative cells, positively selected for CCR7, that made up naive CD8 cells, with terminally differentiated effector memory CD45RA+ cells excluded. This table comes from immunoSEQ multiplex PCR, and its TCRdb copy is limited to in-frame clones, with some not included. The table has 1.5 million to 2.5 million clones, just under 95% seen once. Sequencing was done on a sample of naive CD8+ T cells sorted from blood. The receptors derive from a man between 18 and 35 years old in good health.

CDR3 loop: CASSLQGVRTEAFF. Here the CDR3 DNA reads TGTGCCAGCAGCTTACAGGGTGTCCGCACTGAAGCTTTCTTT. The chain couples TRBV7-3 to TRBJ1-1; maybe TRBD1 (5 bases). Germline CDR1 and CDR2: SGHTA and FQGTGA. The length of the CDR3 is 14 residues. The V end lost 2 bases, the J end lost 4 bases, and 11 bases lay between the germline ends.

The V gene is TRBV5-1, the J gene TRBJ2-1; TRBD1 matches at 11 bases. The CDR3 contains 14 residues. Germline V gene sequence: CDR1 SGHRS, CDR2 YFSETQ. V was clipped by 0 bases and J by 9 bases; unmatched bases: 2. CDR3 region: CASSLGTGGFEQFF. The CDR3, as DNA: TGCGCCAGCAGCTTGGGGACAGGGGGCTTTGAGCAGTTCTTC.

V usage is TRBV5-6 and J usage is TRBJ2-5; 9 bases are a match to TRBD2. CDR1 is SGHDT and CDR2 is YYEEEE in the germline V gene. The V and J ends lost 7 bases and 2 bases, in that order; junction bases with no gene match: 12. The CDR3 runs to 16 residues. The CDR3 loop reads CASAGGLAGLQETQYF. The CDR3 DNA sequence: TGTGCCAGCGCGGGGGGCCTAGCGGGGTTACAAGAGACCCAGTACTTC.

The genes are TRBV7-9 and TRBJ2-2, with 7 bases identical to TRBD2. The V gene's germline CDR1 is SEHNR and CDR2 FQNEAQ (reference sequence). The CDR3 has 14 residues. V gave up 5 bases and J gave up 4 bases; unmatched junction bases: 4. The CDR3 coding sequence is TGTGCCAGCAGCCGACTAGCTGGCACCGGGGAGCTGTTTTTT. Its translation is CASSRLAGTGELFF. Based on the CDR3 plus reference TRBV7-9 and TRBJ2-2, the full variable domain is DTGVSQNPRHKITKRGQNVTFRCDPISEHNRLYWYRQTLGQGPEFLTYFQNEAQLEKSRLLSDRFSAERPKGSFSTLEIQRTEQGDSAMYLCASSRLAGTGELFFGEGSRLTVL.

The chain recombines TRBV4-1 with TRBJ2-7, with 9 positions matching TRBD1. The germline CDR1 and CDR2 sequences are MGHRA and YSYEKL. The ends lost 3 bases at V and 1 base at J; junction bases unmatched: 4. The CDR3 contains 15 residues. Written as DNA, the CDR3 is TGCGCCAGCAGCCACAAACAGGGGGCATCCTACGAGCAGTACTTC. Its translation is CASSHKQGASYEQYF.

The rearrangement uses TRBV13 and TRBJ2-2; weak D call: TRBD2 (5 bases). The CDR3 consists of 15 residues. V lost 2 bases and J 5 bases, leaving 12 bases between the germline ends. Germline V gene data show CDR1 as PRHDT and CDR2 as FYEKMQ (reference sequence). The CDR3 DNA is TGTGCCAGCAGCTTACGGGTAGAGGGAACCGGGGAGCTGTTTTTT. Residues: CASSLRVEGTGELFF.

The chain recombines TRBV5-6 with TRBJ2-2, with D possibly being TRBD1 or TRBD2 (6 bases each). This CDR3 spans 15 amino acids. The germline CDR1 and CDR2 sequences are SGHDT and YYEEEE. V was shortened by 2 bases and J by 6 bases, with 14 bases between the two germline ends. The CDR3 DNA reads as TGTGCCAGCAGCTTCGGGGGCCATGGGGCCGGGGAGCTGTTTTTT. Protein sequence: CASSFGGHGAGELFF.

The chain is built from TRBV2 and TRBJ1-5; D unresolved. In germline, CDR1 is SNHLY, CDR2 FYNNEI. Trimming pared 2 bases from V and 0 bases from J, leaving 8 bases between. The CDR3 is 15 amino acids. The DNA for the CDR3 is TGTGCCAGCAGTGAAATGCGGTATAGCAATCAGCCCCAGCATTTT. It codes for CASSEMRYSNQPQHF.

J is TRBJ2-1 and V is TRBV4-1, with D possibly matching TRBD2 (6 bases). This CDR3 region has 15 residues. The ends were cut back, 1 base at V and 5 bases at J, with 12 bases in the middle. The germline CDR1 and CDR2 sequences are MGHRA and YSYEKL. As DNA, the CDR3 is TGCGCCAGCAGCCAAGCGGCTAGCGCAGACAATGAGCAGTTCTTC. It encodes CASSQAASADNEQFF.